The next 18 T cell receptor beta chains were all read from a single sample in a study of CD8 T cells in ankylosing spondylitis. TCRdb analysed the 5' RACE reads with MiXCR anew, one entry per CDR3 protein. The sample carries roughly 180,000 distinct CDR3 sequences, roughly 10% recorded once. The source material was blood, either unsorted or a sorted T cell fraction (not recorded which). Receptor source: a male donor with ankylosing spondylitis or in good health (not recorded which).

This clonotype showed up many times. DNA of the CDR3: TGTGCCAGCAGTCTGAGCGGGGTCGAGACCCAGTACTTC. This gives the protein CASSLSGVETQYF. The chain employs TRBV12-3 or TRBV12-4 and TRBJ2-5; TRBD2 agrees at 7 bases. V dropped 5 bases and J dropped 5; count of bases not matched to a gene: 5. The CDR3 contains 13 residues.

This clonotype was seen ten or more times. DNA for the CDR3: TGCAGTGCTTCCCAGCCCAACACTGAAGCTTTCTTT. Translating it yields CSASQPNTEAFF. The chain links TRBV20-1 to TRBJ1-1; D gene unclear. Trimming removed 5 bases from V and 2 bases from J, with 9 bases in between. The CDR3 is 12 residues long. CDR1 DFQATT and CDR2 SNEGSKA come from the germline V gene (reference sequence).

This clonotype was seen repeatedly, ten times or more. V gene TRBV5-1 combines with J gene TRBJ2-2; TRBD1 is a possible D gene (6 bases). CDR3 length: 15 amino acids. In germline, CDR1 is SGHRS, CDR2 YFSETQ. Trimming took off 3 bases at V and 6 bases at J, with 15 bases between the two ends. The CDR3 protein is CASSWLQGKAGELFF. The DNA for the CDR3 is TGCGCCAGCAGCTGGCTACAGGGAAAGGCCGGGGAGCTGTTTTTT.

With regard to this clonotype: A read error may be the cause here, since a much bigger clone is one base away. This chain joins TRBV10-3 and TRBJ2-1, with D perhaps given as TRBD1 or TRBD2 (6 bases each). CDR3 length: 14 amino acids. Germline V gene data show CDR1 as ENHRY and CDR2 as SYGVKD. DNA of the CDR3: TGTGCCATCAGCGGGGGACAAGGGATCAATGCGCAGTTCTTC. As protein: CAISGGQGINAQFF.

This clonotype was seen many times. The chain combines TRBV5-1 with TRBJ2-3; D gene uncertain. Trimming took off 0 bases at V and 0 bases at J, with 8 bases between the two ends. This CDR3 region has 15 residues. Germline lookup yields CDR1 SGHRS and CDR2 YFSETQ. The CDR3 protein is CASSLDGSSTDTQYF. The CDR3 nucleotides are TGCGCCAGCAGCTTGGACGGTTCTAGCACAGATACGCAGTATTTT.

This clonotype was seen a single time. V is TRBV29-1 and J is TRBJ1-1; D might be TRBD1 (6 bases). V lost 6 bases and J 12 bases, leaving 14 bases between the germline ends. This CDR3 is 10 amino acids long. Germline CDR1 reads SQVTM; CDR2 reads ANQGSEA. CDR3 nucleotide sequence: TGCAGCGTGTGGGGGGGCCTGTCTTTCTTT. This codes for CSVWGGLSFF.

This clonotype was recorded at least ten times. This chain connects TRBV5-1 to TRBJ2-3; TRBD2 aligns across 7 bases. CDR3 size: 15 residues. V dropped 3 bases and J dropped 5; count of bases not matched to a gene: 9. In germline, CDR1 is SGHRS, CDR2 YFSETQ. CDR3 nucleotide sequence: TGCGCCAGCAGCTCCCCAGGGCGGGAGAAAGATACGCAGTATTTT. Amino acid sequence: CASSSPGREKDTQYF.

This clonotype was observed a few times. This chain links TRBV29-1 with TRBJ2-5, with 7 bases identical to TRBD1. CDR1 is SQVTM and CDR2 is ANQGSEA in the germline V gene. V was pared by 2 bases and J by 5 bases, with 5 bases of the junction left unmatched. The CDR3 is 13 residues long. The CDR3 spells CSVETDRAETQYF. The CDR3 region has the DNA TGCAGCGTTGAAACCGACAGGGCTGAGACCCAGTACTTC.

This clonotype has just a few counts. The chain is built from TRBV4-3 and TRBJ1-1, with 7 nucleotides matching TRBD1. The V gene end was trimmed by 3 bases and the J gene end by 1 base; junction bases not matched to a gene: 8. The CDR3 has 16 residues. CDR1 LGHNA and CDR2 YSLEER come from the germline V gene. The CDR3 spells CASSQEDRVWNTEAFF. The DNA of the CDR3 is TGCGCCAGCAGCCAGGAAGACAGGGTCTGGAACACTGAAGCTTTCTTT.

The chain recombines TRBV20-1 with TRBJ1-6; 11 bases agree with TRBD1. Germline CDR1 is DFQATT and CDR2 is SNEGSKA (reference sequence). V lost 5 bases, J lost 8 bases, and 17 bases stayed unmatched. This CDR3 has 18 amino acids. The CDR3 region is CSAFPIPGQGVPDSPLHF. CDR3 DNA sequence: TGCAGTGCTTTCCCGATTCCGGGACAGGGGGTCCCTGATTCACCCCTCCACTTT.

Details on this clonotype: A read error is possible here, since a much larger clone lies one base away. J is TRBJ1-5 and V is TRBV6-2 or TRBV6-3; D unresolved. CDR3 length: 11 residues. The germline CDR1 and CDR2 sequences are MNHEY and SVGEGT. This chain's CDR3 is CASGFDQHQHF. In nucleotides, the CDR3 is TGTGCCAGCGGCTTTGATCAGCACCAGCATTTT.

V usage is TRBV11-2 and J usage is TRBJ1-3; D remains unclear. The CDR3 runs 14 residues. The V gene lost 5 bases and the J gene lost 3 bases, with 11 bases spanning the gap. Germline assignment: CDR1 SGHAT and CDR2 FQNNGV. The CDR3 DNA follows: TGTGCCAGCAGCCAGATTCTGGGTGGAAACACCATATATTTT. Its protein is CASSQILGGNTIYF.

In its sample, this clonotype was seen many times. The chain recombines TRBV15 with TRBJ2-7; D perhaps matches TRBD2 (6 bases). Looked up from germline, CDR1 is LNHNV and CDR2 is YYDKDF (reference sequence). The CDR3 extends over 18 amino acids. V gave up 1 base and J gave up 2 bases, with 21 bases separating them. CDR3 residues: CATSRALSGSGTTYEQYF. The DNA for the CDR3 is TGTGCCACCAGCAGAGCCCTTTCGGGTAGCGGTACAACCTACGAGCAGTACTTC.

By sample fraction, this clonotype is medium-sized. The CDR3: CASSPRTGANYGYTF. CDR3 DNA sequence: TGCGCCAGCAGCCCTCGGACGGGGGCTAACTATGGCTACACCTTC. The chain links TRBV5-1 to TRBJ1-2, with D tentatively TRBD1 (5 bases). Looked up from germline, CDR1 is SGHRS and CDR2 is YFSETQ. CDR3 length: 15 residues. Trimming pared 4 bases from V and 0 bases from J, leaving 13 bases between.

This clonotype was counted at least ten times. The chain couples TRBV29-1 to TRBJ2-1; TRBD1 is a possible D gene (6 bases). From germline, CDR1 is SQVTM and CDR2 ANQGSEA. CDR3 length: 14 amino acids. V lost 3 bases, J lost 1 base, and 10 bases lay in between. As DNA, the CDR3 is TGCAGCGTTGACGTGGACAGATCCTACAATGAGCAGTTCTTC. Residues: CSVDVDRSYNEQFF.

This clonotype was seen ten or more times. V gene TRBV15 combines with J gene TRBJ1-3, with D unclear. This CDR3 spans 14 amino acids. In germline, CDR1 is LNHNV, CDR2 YYDKDF (reference sequence). Trimming cost V 4 bases and J 0 bases, with 7 bases left between them. The DNA for the CDR3 is TGTGCCACCAGCAAAGAATTCTCTGGAAACACCATATATTTT. Protein sequence: CATSKEFSGNTIYF.

The V gene is TRBV12-3 or TRBV12-4, the J gene TRBJ2-4; either TRBD1 or TRBD2 may fit D (5 bases each). The CDR3 has 15 amino acids. The V gene lost 5 bases and the J gene lost 0 bases, with 11 bases spanning the gap. The CDR3 sequence: CASSPGTVAKNIQYF. In nucleotides, the CDR3 is TGTGCCAGCAGTCCAGGGACGGTAGCCAAAAACATTCAGTACTTC.

There are many counts of this clonotype. The genes are TRBV10-2 and TRBJ1-2, with D maybe TRBD1 (5 bases). The germline V gene has CDR1 WSHSY and CDR2 SAAADI. V lost 0 bases, J lost 4 bases, and 12 bases lay in between. CDR3 length: 15 residues. The CDR3 loop reads CASSESGVPSYGYTF. CDR3 sequence (DNA): TGCGCCAGCAGTGAGTCAGGGGTGCCAAGCTATGGCTACACCTTC.